A selection of T cell receptor beta chains follows, all from one sample in a study of cytomegalovirus exposure and HLA in healthy donors. The protocol was immunoSEQ multiplex PCR, while the TCRdb copy is restricted to in-frame clones and leaves out a portion. The sample carries 130,000 or so clones, around 92% recorded once. Sequencing was performed on PBMCs. The receptors were gathered from a man aged 25 to 40 in good health and CMV-seronegative. CDR3s include the opening cysteine and the closing phenylalanine or tryptophan. The order of the fields is clone size, D gene, J gene, V gene, CDR3 protein, CDR3 DNA. D genes are given only for firm matches. Rows give clone size only sometimes, using once, few, many, or a class for an expanded clone.

>-|TRBD2|TRBJ2-1|TRBV19
CASSSPLAEWDSYNEQFF
TGTGCCAGTAGTAGCCCACTAGCGGAGTGGGACTCCTACAATGAGCAGTTCTTC
>-|-|TRBJ2-7|TRBV6-1
CASRIRQPPYEQYF
TGTGCCAGCAGAATTAGACAGCCCCCCTACGAGCAGTACTTC
>once|-|TRBJ1-2|TRBV5-1
CASSLTLSYGYTF
TGCGCCAGCAGCTTGACTCTATCCTATGGCTACACCTTC
>-|-|TRBJ2-6|TRBV4-1
CASFPVVITSGANVLTF
TGCGCCAGCTTTCCGGTGGTTATCACCTCTGGGGCCAACGTCCTGACTTTC
>-|-|TRBJ1-4|TRBV7-9
CASSLKGTATNEKLFF
TGTGCCAGCAGCTTAAAGGGGACTGCAACTAATGAAAAACTGTTTTTT
>-|TRBD1|TRBJ1-2|TRBV12-5
CASGFPPGQWGEGGYTF
TGTGCTAGTGGTTTCCCTCCGGGACAGTGGGGCGAGGGTGGCTACACCTTC
>-|TRBD1|TRBJ1-1|TRBV28
CASSTTGGGDTEAFF
TGTGCCAGCAGTACTACAGGGGGCGGGGACACTGAAGCTTTCTTT
>-|TRBD1|TRBJ2-5|TRBV7-9
CASSLSGTGWETQYF
TGTGCCAGCAGCTTATCCGGGACAGGGTGGGAGACCCAGTACTTC
>few|-|TRBJ1-6|TRBV6-6
CASSSTSWSPESPLHF
TGTGCCAGCAGCTCAACCTCATGGAGCCCGGAGTCACCCCTCCACTTT
>-|-|TRBJ2-7|TRBV5-1
CASSLGSYYEQYF
TGCGCCAGCAGCTTAGGGAGCTACTACGAGCAGTACTTC
>-|TRBD1|TRBJ1-2|TRBV6-5
CASRPPGGYGYTF
TGTGCCAGCAGACCTCCAGGGGGATATGGCTACACCTTC
>-|-|TRBJ1-1|TRBV6-6
CASRRDNRATEAFF
TGTGCCAGCAGGAGGGACAACCGCGCCACTGAAGCTTTCTTT
>-|-|TRBJ2-2|TRBV7-9
CASSLRGLKAFF
TGTGCCAGCAGCTTACGAGGGTTAAAGGCGTTTTTT
>-|-|TRBJ2-1|TRBV9
CASSFLPGGGGLYNEQFF
TGTGCCAGCAGCTTCCTCCCGGGGGGCGGGGGCCTCTACAATGAGCAGTTCTTC
>-|-|TRBJ2-7|TRBV11-2
CASSRIRGASYEQYF
TGTGCCAGCAGCCGCATCCGGGGAGCCTCCTACGAGCAGTACTTC
>-|TRBD1|TRBJ2-7|TRBV5-1
CASSLGQGANEQYF
TGCGCCAGCAGCTTGGGACAGGGGGCCAACGAGCAGTACTTC
>-|TRBD1|TRBJ1-1|TRBV18
CASSHGTVNTEAFF
TGTGCCAGCTCACACGGGACAGTGAACACTGAAGCTTTCTTT
>-|TRBD1|TRBJ2-7|TRBV15
CATSQTDRLTYEQYF
TGTGCCACCAGCCAAACGGACAGGCTAACCTACGAGCAGTACTTC
>-|-|TRBJ2-6|TRBV6-5
CASSRYSGANVLTF
TGTGCCAGCAGTCGGTACTCTGGGGCCAACGTCCTGACTTTC
>-|-|TRBJ1-1|TRBV7-9
CASSLEQGNTEAFF
TGTGCCAGCAGCTTAGAACAGGGGAACACTGAAGCTTTCTTT
>-|-|TRBJ1-5|TRBV7-9
CASRPLEGNNQPQHF
TGTGCCAGCAGACCCTTGGAGGGGAACAATCAGCCCCAGCATTTT
>-|-|TRBJ2-7|TRBV5-1
CASSVDRSEQYF
TGCGCCAGCAGCGTTGACAGATCCGAGCAGTACTTC
>-|-|TRBJ1-1|TRBV20-1
CSTLNTEAFF
TGCAGTACTCTGAACACTGAAGCTTTCTTT
>-|-|TRBJ2-7|TRBV6-5
CASSYSSETYEQYF
TGTGCCAGCAGTTACTCATCTGAGACCTACGAGCAGTACTTC
>once|TRBD1|TRBJ2-1|TRBV7-9
CASSFGTGPDEQFF
TGTGCCAGCAGCTTTGGGACAGGGCCGGATGAGCAGTTCTTC
>-|TRBD2|TRBJ2-5|TRBV4-1
CASSQGGTSGGQETQYF
TGCGCCAGCAGCCAAGGCGGGACTAGCGGGGGCCAAGAGACCCAGTACTTC
>-|-|TRBJ1-2|TRBV7-9
CASSLPWPNYGYTF
TGTGCCAGCAGCTTACCGTGGCCTAACTATGGCTACACCTTC
>many|TRBD1|TRBJ2-2|TRBV7-7
CASSPGQGITGELFF
TGTGCCAGCAGCCCGGGACAGGGGATTACCGGGGAGCTGTTTTTT
>-|-|TRBJ1-1|TRBV14
CASSPHWEDTEAFF
TGTGCCAGCAGCCCCCATTGGGAGGACACTGAAGCTTTCTTT
>-|-|TRBJ1-3|TRBV11-2
CASSLVGSGNTIYF
TGTGCCAGCAGCTTAGTCGGCTCTGGAAACACCATATATTTT
>-|-|TRBJ1-2|TRBV14
CASSERLEGGYTF
TGTGCCAGCAGCGAAAGGCTGGAGGGGGGCTACACCTTC
>-|-|TRBJ2-5|TRBV27
CASSFSYQETQYF
TGTGCCAGCAGTTTTTCGTACCAAGAGACCCAGTACTTC
>-|TRBD2|TRBJ2-5|TRBV7-2
CASSLDGGGRQETQYF
TGTGCCAGCAGCTTAGATGGCGGGGGGCGACAAGAGACCCAGTACTTC
>-|-|TRBJ1-4|TRBV27
CASSFLDSRNEKLFF
TGTGCCAGCAGTTTCCTCGACAGCCGTAATGAAAAACTGTTTTTT
>once|-|TRBJ1-4|TRBV7-9
CASSPVVRGGNEKLFF
TGTGCCAGCAGCCCCGTAGTGAGGGGAGGGAATGAAAAACTGTTTTTT
>once|-|TRBJ1-1|TRBV9
CASSGEGGDTEAFF
TGTGCCAGCAGCGGTGAAGGGGGAGACACTGAAGCTTTCTTT
>-|-|TRBJ2-3|TRBV5-1
CASSPGTSSTDTQYF
TGCGCCAGCAGCCCTGGGACATCAAGCACAGATACGCAGTATTTT
>-|-|TRBJ2-7|TRBV2
CASSVLGDVTYEQYF
TGTGCCAGCAGTGTCCTAGGGGATGTTACCTACGAGCAGTACTTC
>-|TRBD1|TRBJ1-2|TRBV28
CASSWTGGTIYGYTF
TGTGCCAGCAGTTGGACAGGGGGTACCATCTATGGCTACACCTTC
>-|-|TRBJ2-3|TRBV5-1
CASSLGTEDTQYF
TGCGCCAGCAGCTTGGGGACAGAAGATACGCAGTATTTT
>-|-|TRBJ1-2|TRBV7-9
CASSLDRYYGYTF
TGTGCCAGCAGCTTAGACAGGTACTATGGCTACACCTTC
>-|-|TRBJ2-5|TRBV5-6
CASSLVQETQYF
TGTGCCAGCAGCTTGGTACAAGAGACCCAGTACTTC
>few|TRBD1|TRBJ2-2|TRBV5-1
CASSLVTGTNTGELFF
TGCGCCAGCAGCTTGGTGACAGGGACCAACACCGGGGAGCTGTTTTTT
>-|TRBD1|TRBJ1-5|TRBV28
CASSPNDREQPQHF
TGTGCCAGCAGCCCTAACGACAGGGAGCAGCCCCAGCATTTT
>-|TRBD1|TRBJ2-1|TRBV7-7
CASSPGRGLRSYNEQFF
TGTGCCAGCAGCCCAGGTAGGGGGCTACGCTCCTACAATGAGCAGTTCTTC
>-|TRBD1|TRBJ2-7|TRBV5-6
CASSRDRLYEQYF
TGTGCCAGCAGCCGGGACAGACTCTACGAGCAGTACTTC
>-|-|TRBJ2-7|TRBV12-5
CASGYGDSEQYF
TGTGCTAGTGGTTACGGGGATAGCGAGCAGTACTTC
>-|TRBD1|TRBJ1-3|TRBV5-1
CASSLPDRVSGNTIYF
TGCGCCAGCAGCCTTCCCGACAGGGTATCTGGAAACACCATATATTTT
>-|TRBD2|TRBJ2-2|TRBV7-9
CASSRAGGPHTGELFF
TGTGCCAGCAGCCGAGCGGGGGGGCCGCACACCGGGGAGCTGTTTTTT
>-|-|TRBJ2-1|TRBV6-4
CASSSDSRAYNEQFF
TGTGCCAGCAGTAGCGACAGCCGTGCCTACAATGAGCAGTTCTTC
>-|-|TRBJ2-7|TRBV5-1
CASSLAGEQYF
TGCGCCAGCAGCTTGGCGGGGGAGCAGTACTTC
>-|-|TRBJ2-7|TRBV6-1
CATTERLGEQYF
TGTGCCACCACTGAGAGGTTAGGTGAGCAGTACTTC
>once|-|TRBJ2-3|TRBV29-1
CSVGTGYTDTQYF
TGCAGCGTTGGGACTGGCTACACAGATACGCAGTATTTT
>-|-|TRBJ1-4|TRBV23-1
CASSPMLGEGEKLFF
TGCGCCAGCAGTCCAATGCTAGGGGAAGGTGAAAAACTGTTTTTT
>-|TRBD1|TRBJ1-6|TRBV5-1
CASSTGQGHNSPLHF
TGCGCCAGCAGCACCGGACAGGGACATAATTCACCCCTCCACTTT
>-|TRBD2|TRBJ2-7|TRBV15
CATSRTSGRPYEQYF
TGTGCCACCAGCAGGACTAGCGGGAGACCCTACGAGCAGTACTTC
>-|-|TRBJ2-5|TRBV18
CASSPPGGWETQYF
TGTGCCAGCTCACCACCGGGGGGATGGGAGACCCAGTACTTC
>-|-|TRBJ1-6|TRBV28
CASSLSLTGNSPLHF
TGTGCCAGCAGTCTGTCCCTCACTGGTAATTCACCCCTCCACTTT
>-|TRBD1|TRBJ2-5|TRBV7-2
CASSRNRGLTQETQYF
TGTGCCAGCAGCCGCAACAGGGGGCTAACTCAAGAGACCCAGTACTTC